This T cell receptor beta chain was captured in a study of T cell responses to AZD1222 COVID-19 vaccine. Study-wide results and limits: Just a handful of AZD1222 recipients were seropositive at baseline.

With respect to this clone: The target antigen is unknown.

Only in-frame clones appear in the TCRdb table, and some are missing; sequencing was by immunoSEQ multiplex PCR. The sample has 54,000 or so clones, 89% seen once; the top ten hold just under 2%. The sequencing used peripheral blood, collected on day 0 of AZD1222 vaccination. The clonotype was recovered from an adult in good health.

CDR3 DNA: TGTGCCAGCAGTGAACGGGCAGGGGGCGCGGAGCTGTTTTTT. Protein: CASSERAGGAELFF. The rearrangement links TRBV6-1 to TRBJ2-2; 8 bases line up with TRBD1. The CDR3 spans 14 residues. Germline V gene lookup returns CDR1 MNHNS and CDR2 SASEGT. With 2 bases clipped from V and 10 bases from J, the junction kept 6 bases outside the gene matches.